This TCR beta chain is drawn from a study of blood T cell repertoires in COVID-19. Study at large: Samples came from the United States, Italy and Spain, spanning acute and convalescent COVID-19.

This clone was seen only a few times. This CDR3 region has 13 residues. CDR1 is MNHNS and CDR2 is SASEGT in the germline V gene. Trimming removed 2 bases at V and 6 bases at J, with 8 bases between. TCRdb's copy holds only in-frame clones and misses some; the assay was immunoSEQ multiplex PCR. In the table there are roughly 61,000 clones, over 70% of which are singletons. The source of this sequence is a woman between 65 and 79 years old with acute or convalescent COVID-19. What was sequenced was peripheral blood. V usage is TRBV6-1 and J usage is TRBJ1-5; no definite D call. DNA of the CDR3: TGTGCCAGCAGTGAAATAAGCGTTCAGCCCCAGCATTTT. Translation gives CASSEISVQPQHF.